This is a list of T cell receptor beta chains from one sample in a study of T-cell reconstitution after alpha-beta-depleted transplantation in children. Using its own MiXCR run on the PCR reads, TCRdb lists one record per CDR3 protein. This sample yields some 440,000 distinct CDR3 sequences, of which roughly 15% are seen a single time; 25% to 30% belongs to the top ten. This specimen consisted of PBMCs, mostly from graft donor cells, obtained 360 days after TCRalphabeta/CD19-depleted stem cell transplant. Receptors were obtained from a boy less than two years old who had a stem cell transplant for Wiskott-Aldrich syndrome, so the T cells may come from the graft donor. Each CDR3 is given with its conserved first and last residue. The D gene is left open where the match is weak.

v_gene	j_gene	d_gene	CDR3aa
TRBV7-9	TRBJ1-1	.	CASSHIQGRDMNTEAFF
TRBV11-2	TRBJ2-1	.	CASSLGDRPYRSGVRNEQFF
TRBV20-1	TRBJ2-1	.	CSARGGFYNEQFF
TRBV5-1	TRBJ2-5	.	CASSLAGGSQETQYF
TRBV7-2	TRBJ2-5	TRBD1	CASSLMGQGGETQYF
TRBV30	TRBJ2-1	.	CAWSVAMRNEQFF
TRBV15	TRBJ2-2	.	CATSAGTANTGELFF
TRBV6-2/TRBV6-3	TRBJ2-2	TRBD2	CASSFLGLASTGGLFF
TRBV6-1	TRBJ2-7	TRBD2	CASSLSGRVTYEQYF
TRBV29-1	TRBJ2-3	TRBD2	CSVVPSGGRTDTQYF
TRBV20-1	TRBJ2-1	.	CSARIRNRAYNEQFF
TRBV30	TRBJ2-2	TRBD2	CAWSASGRFREHGELFF
TRBV13	TRBJ2-3	.	CASSSNPSGKDTQYF
TRBV7-2	TRBJ2-7	TRBD1	CASSPRPDRGFYEQYF
TRBV29-1	TRBJ2-1	TRBD2	CSVGHRLAGEAYNEQFF
TRBV5-5	TRBJ1-2	TRBD1	CASSLGPQGAGYGYTF
TRBV12-3/TRBV12-4	TRBJ2-1	.	CASSNWDWRSQTLSGQFF
TRBV4-1	TRBJ2-5	TRBD1	CASSLRDSHETQYF
TRBV18	TRBJ2-7	TRBD1	CASSRRGQYEQYF
TRBV12-3/TRBV12-4	TRBJ2-1	.	CASSRPGREQFF
TRBV15	TRBJ2-5	.	CATSREIRLYQETQYF
TRBV10-3	TRBJ1-5	.	CAISAKRGDQPQHF
TRBV12-3/TRBV12-4	TRBJ2-1	TRBD1	CASSSWTGSNEQFF
TRBV4-1	TRBJ2-5	.	CASSQPGRVTETQYF
TRBV6-5	TRBJ2-2	.	CASSYSSPLQRIWELFF
TRBV7-9	TRBJ2-1	.	CASSLPRALYNEQFF
TRBV11-2	TRBJ2-7	TRBD1	CASSALQGARYEQYF